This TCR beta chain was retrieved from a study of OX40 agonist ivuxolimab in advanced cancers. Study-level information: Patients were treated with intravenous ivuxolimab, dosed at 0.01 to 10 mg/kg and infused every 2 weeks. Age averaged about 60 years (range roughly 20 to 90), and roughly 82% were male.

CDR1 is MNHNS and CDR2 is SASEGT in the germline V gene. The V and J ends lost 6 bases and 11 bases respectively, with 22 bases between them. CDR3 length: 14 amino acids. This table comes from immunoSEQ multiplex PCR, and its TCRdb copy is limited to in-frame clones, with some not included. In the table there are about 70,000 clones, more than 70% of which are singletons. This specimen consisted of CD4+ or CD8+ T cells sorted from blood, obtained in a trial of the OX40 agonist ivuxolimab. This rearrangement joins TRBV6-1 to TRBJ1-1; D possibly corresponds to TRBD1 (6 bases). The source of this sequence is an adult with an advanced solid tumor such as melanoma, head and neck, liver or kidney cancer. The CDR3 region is CASRYGGLPSVAFF. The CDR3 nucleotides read TGTGCCAGCAGGTACGGGGGCCTGCCCTCGGTGGCTTTCTTT.